This T cell receptor beta chain was identified in a study of OX40 agonist ivuxolimab in advanced cancers. Study summary: Patients were treated with intravenous ivuxolimab, dosed at 0.01 to 10 mg/kg and infused every 2 weeks. Averaging 60 years in age, with a range of roughly 20 to 80, the cohort was around 85% male.

The V gene's germline CDR1 is ENHRY and CDR2 SYGVKD. Deletions cut 11 bases from V and 6 bases from J, with 16 bases between. The CDR3 has 12 amino acids. Some clones are missing from TCRdb's copy, which holds only in-frame ones; the method was immunoSEQ multiplex PCR. Of more than 25,000 clones in the sample, about 86% are singletons; the top ten hold about 32%. The rearrangement joins TRBV10-3 to TRBJ1-2, with D tentatively TRBD1 (6 bases). Sequencing was performed on CD4+ or CD8+ T cells sorted from blood, taken in a trial of the OX40 agonist ivuxolimab. This clonotype originated in an adult with an advanced solid tumor such as melanoma, head and neck, liver or kidney cancer. CDR3 nucleotides: TGTGCCCCACCGGGAAGGGGGGATGGCTACACCTTC. Translated: CAPPGRGDGYTF.